This is a list of T cell receptor beta chains from one sample in a study of CD8 T cells in Susac syndrome. TCRdb fed the immunoSEQ multiplex PCR reads into MiXCR, producing one record per CDR3 protein. The repertoire has some 180,000 distinct CDR3 sequences, about 95% of them found once; the top ten carry about 0.1%. The sample consisted of CD4+ T cells from PBMCs. The receptors come from a human donor in good health. Each CDR3 is given with its conserved first and last residue. D genes are given only for firm matches. The size entry is marked missing in some rows and otherwise reads once, few, many or a size class.

TRBJ1-1,.,TRBV27,TRBD1,CASSRPGQGTEAFF,TGTGCCAGCAGTAGACCGGGACAGGGCACTGAAGCTTTCTTT
TRBJ2-7,.,TRBV30,TRBD1,CAWEPGQSYEQYF,TGTGCCTGGGAACCGGGACAGAGTTACGAGCAGTACTTC
TRBJ1-1,.,TRBV6-1,.,CASTATQHAEAFF,TGTGCCAGCACCGCGACCCAGCACGCTGAAGCTTTCTTT
TRBJ2-1,.,TRBV3-1,.,CASSQDHGGWNEQFF,TGTGCCAGCAGCCAAGATCATGGGGGGTGGAATGAGCAGTTCTTC
TRBJ2-2,.,TRBV15,TRBD2,CATSSRSSGTGELFF,TGTGCCACCAGCAGCAGGTCTAGCGGGACAGGGGAGCTGTTTTTT
TRBJ1-5,.,TRBV7-8,.,CASSLSYNQPQHF,TGTGCCAGCAGCTTAAGCTATAATCAGCCCCAGCATTTT
TRBJ2-5,.,TRBV20-1,.,CSARDGQQETQYF,TGCAGTGCTAGAGATGGGCAGCAAGAGACCCAGTACTTC
TRBJ2-1,.,TRBV20-1,.,CSAPAGRRNEQFF,TGCAGTGCCCCAGCTGGTAGGAGGAATGAGCAGTTCTTC
TRBJ2-1,.,TRBV18,TRBD2,CASSPPRTSFPNEQFF,TGTGCCAGCTCACCACCAAGGACTAGTTTCCCCAATGAGCAGTTCTTC
TRBJ2-1,.,TRBV15,.,CATSQGGWVRNEQFF,TGTGCCACCAGCCAAGGAGGTTGGGTGCGAAATGAGCAGTTCTTC
TRBJ2-4,.,TRBV12-3/TRBV12-4,TRBD2,CASSLGNPTSPANF,TGTGCCAGCAGTTTGGGGAATCCGACTAGCCCGGCTAACTTC
TRBJ2-1,.,TRBV23-1,TRBD1,CAKDRDRGHREQFF,TGCGCCAAAGACCGGGACAGGGGGCATCGTGAGCAGTTCTTC
TRBJ2-3,.,TRBV9,.,CASKKNLGSDTQYF,TGTGCCAGCAAAAAGAACCTAGGTTCAGATACGCAGTATTTT
TRBJ2-1,.,TRBV29-1,TRBD2,CSRMGLGNEQFF,TGCAGCCGAATGGGACTAGGTAATGAGCAGTTCTTC
TRBJ2-2,.,TRBV7-3,.,CASSLGDTGELFF,TGTGCCAGCAGCTTGGGGGACACCGGGGAGCTGTTTTTT
TRBJ1-2,.,TRBV16,.,CASSLLGYGYTF,TGTGCCAGCAGCCTCCTCGGCTATGGCTACACCTTC
TRBJ2-5,.,TRBV14,.,CASSQDRGRATQYF,TGTGCCAGCAGCCAAGATCGGGGTCGCGCGACCCAGTACTTC
TRBJ2-3,once,TRBV5-6,.,CASSRGGVSTDTQYF,TGTGCCAGCAGCCGCGGCGGAGTCAGCACAGATACGCAGTATTTT